The source of this T cell receptor beta chain is a study of blood T cell repertoires in COVID-19. As for the study in general: The study drew acute and convalescent COVID-19 samples from the United States, Italy and Spain. PBMCs, B-cell-depleted T cells, or T cells provided the cDNA or gDNA that made up the material.

The germline V gene encodes CDR1 LGHNA and CDR2 YNFKEQ. V was cut by 0 bases and J by 0 bases, with 10 bases left in between. The CDR3 covers 16 residues. This clone was seen only a few times. Per the authors' pipeline: Amplifying reference gene primers gave estimates of nucleated cell counts. The repertoire was sequenced with immunoSEQ multiplex PCR; TCRdb's copy has only in-frame clones and lacks some. The V and J calls and clone size are taken from that table; D and trimming were inferred from the DNA. The sample records 280,000 or so clones, about 91% being singletons. The specimen sequenced was peripheral blood. V is TRBV4-2 and J is TRBJ2-3; D remains ambiguous. The TCR comes from a woman in her fifties or sixties with acute or convalescent COVID-19. In DNA form, the CDR3 reads TGTGCCAGCAGCCAAGATCCCAGCGCCAGCACAGATACGCAGTATTTT. Encoded protein: CASSQDPSASTDTQYF.